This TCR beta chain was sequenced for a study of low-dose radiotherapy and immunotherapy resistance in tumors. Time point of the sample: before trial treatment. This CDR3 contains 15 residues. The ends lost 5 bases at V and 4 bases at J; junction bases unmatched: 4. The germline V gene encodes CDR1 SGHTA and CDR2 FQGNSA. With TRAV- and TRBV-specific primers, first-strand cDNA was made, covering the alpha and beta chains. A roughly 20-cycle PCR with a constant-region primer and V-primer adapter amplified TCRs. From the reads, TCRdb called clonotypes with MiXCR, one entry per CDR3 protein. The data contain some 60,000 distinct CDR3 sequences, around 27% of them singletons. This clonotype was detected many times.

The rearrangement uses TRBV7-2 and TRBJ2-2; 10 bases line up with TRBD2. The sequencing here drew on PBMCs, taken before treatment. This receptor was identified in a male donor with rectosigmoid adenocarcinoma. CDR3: CASSPRTSGTGELFF. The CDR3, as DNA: TGTGCCAGCAGCCCTCGGACTAGCGGCACCGGGGAGCTGTTTTTT.